The 13 T cell receptor beta chains in this list originate from one sample, sequenced in a study of beta chain features in type 1 diabetes (dated by TCRdb to the late 2010s). Library construction relied on the immunoSEQ multiplex PCR assay. The High Capacity cDNA Reverse Transcription Kit was used to reverse transcribe all of the isolated RNA, meaning that expressed TCRB transcripts were what got sequenced. The table comes from immuneACCESS by way of TCRdb, which keeps in-frame sequences with V and J called. Part of the clones is missing from these tables; in studies checked, under half for an unresolved V gene and the rest for unknown reasons. This sample comprises around 40,000 clones, 51% of them detected only once. Over 2% of the sample rests with the top ten. Source material: Tregs from blood. The cell subset or site label of this sample denotes: regulatory CD4+ T cells. The receptors were gathered from a woman in her late teens or twenties in good health.

The chain recombines TRBV6-1 with TRBJ2-7; 8 bases match TRBD2. The trim removed 0 bases at V and 4 bases at J, leaving 5 bases unmatched. Germline loops: CDR1 MNHNS, CDR2 SASEGT. The CDR3 totals 15 residues. The CDR3: CASSEASGNPYEQYF. DNA for the CDR3: TGTGCCAGCAGTGAAGCTAGCGGGAATCCATACGAGCAGTACTTC.

V gene TRBV28 combines with J gene TRBJ2-5; 7 positions agree with TRBD1. V dropped 4 bases and J dropped 7; count of bases not matched to a gene: 9. The CDR3 totals 14 residues. Germline CDR1 and CDR2: MDHEN and SYDVKM. Written as DNA, the CDR3 is TGTGCCAGCAGTTCGGGACAGTCGTCCAGGACCCAGTACTTC. Encoded protein: CASSSGQSSRTQYF.

The chain is built from TRBV6-1 and TRBJ2-5; D remains ambiguous. The J call may be mistaken, given a closer DNA end match to TRBJ2-7. The CDR3 runs 12 residues. Germline CDR1 MNHNS, CDR2 SASEGT. The CDR3 protein is CASSEQDYEQYF. In DNA form, the CDR3 reads TGTGCCAGCAGTGAACAGGACTACGAGCAGTACTTC.

This clone was seen a handful of times. The gene calls are TRBV5-4 and TRBJ2-5; 7 nucleotides line up with TRBD1. CDR1 and CDR2 from the germline V gene are SGHNT and YYREEE (reference sequence). The V gene end was trimmed by 5 bases and the J gene end by 2 bases; junction bases not matched to a gene: 6. This CDR3 is 14 amino acids long. In nucleotides, the CDR3 is TGTGCCAGCAGTACCGGGACAGTACAAGAGACCCAGTACTTC. The encoded protein is CASSTGTVQETQYF.

Here the CDR3 reads CASSGGQGDRKTQYF. CDR3 bases: TGTGCCAGCAGTGGGGGACAGGGGGACCGCAAGACCCAGTACTTC. This chain links TRBV28 with TRBJ2-5; 11 nucleotides line up with TRBD1. The CDR3 spans 15 residues. J was trimmed by 6 bases and V by 5 bases; bases with no gene match: 8. The germline V gene encodes CDR1 MDHEN and CDR2 SYDVKM.

The rearrangement joins TRBV18 to TRBJ2-1, with D tentatively TRBD2 (6 bases). Trimming pared 2 bases from V and 5 bases from J, leaving 10 bases between. Germline V gives CDR1 KGHSH, CDR2 LQKENI. This CDR3 contains 14 residues. CDR3 bases: TGTGCCAGCTCACCAGGCGGGACCCACAATGAGCAGTTCTTC. This translates into CASSPGGTHNEQFF.

By share of the sample, this clone is medium-sized (0.01 to 0.1%). The rearrangement uses TRBV28 and TRBJ2-5; 10 bases are shared with TRBD1. The CDR3 has 15 residues. Germline V gene lookup returns CDR1 MDHEN and CDR2 SYDVKM. The J segment lost 4 bases and the V segment lost 0 bases, leaving 2 bases of the junction unmatched. The CDR3 loop is CASSLWRDRGETQYF. CDR3 nucleotides: TGTGCCAGCAGTTTATGGCGGGACAGGGGAGAGACCCAGTACTTC.

V is TRBV9 and J is TRBJ2-7; possible D gene TRBD1, 6 bases. Germline loops: CDR1 SGDLS, CDR2 YYNGEE. The V and J ends lost 3 bases and 3 bases respectively, with 19 bases between them. CDR3 length: 16 residues. DNA of the CDR3: TGTGCCAGCAGCGGAGGGGGATCTTCGACAGGCTACGAGCAGTACTTC. Its translation: CASSGGGSSTGYEQYF.

This clone was detected a few times. This chain links TRBV19 with TRBJ2-7; TRBD2 matches at 8 bases. J was trimmed by 1 base and V by 4 bases; bases with no gene match: 0. This CDR3 comprises 13 residues. Per the germline V gene, CDR1 is LNHDA and CDR2 is SQIVND (reference sequence). The CDR3 DNA reads as TGTGCCAGTAGTAGCGGGAGGTCCTACGAGCAGTACTTC. This encodes CASSSGRSYEQYF. The whole variable domain, filled in from reference TRBV19 and TRBJ2-7, reads DGGITQSPKYLFRKEGQNVTLSCEQNLNHDAMYWYRQDPGQGLRLIYYSQIVNDFQKGDIAEGYSVSREKKESFPLTVTSAQKNPTAFYLCASSSGRSYEQYFGPGTRLTVT.

This clone was recorded a few times. J is TRBJ2-7 and V is TRBV7-2, with D possibly TRBD1 on 5 matching bases. The CDR3 length is 15 residues. CDR1 and CDR2 from the germline V gene are SGHTA and FQGNSA. V lost 5 bases and J 4 bases, leaving 18 bases between the germline ends. The CDR3 sequence is CASSHDAGNPYEQYF. The CDR3 DNA is TGTGCCAGCAGCCACGACGCAGGGAACCCTTACGAGCAGTACTTC.

J is TRBJ2-1 and V is TRBV4-3; possible D gene TRBD2, 5 bases. This CDR3 has 16 residues. Germline V gene lookup returns CDR1 LGHNA and CDR2 YSLEER. V dropped 1 base and J dropped 5 bases, with 15 bases sitting between them. The chain's CDR3 is CASSQGASSRHNEQFF. CDR3 DNA: TGCGCCAGCAGCCAAGGGGCGTCTAGCAGACACAATGAGCAGTTCTTC.

The chain has TRBV11-2 and TRBJ2-7; D call uncertain. This CDR3 spans 15 amino acids. V lost 3 bases to trimming and J lost 2 bases, with 14 bases between them. Germline CDR1 SGHAT, CDR2 FQNNGV. The CDR3 spells CASSFPTTPTYEQYF. The CDR3 nucleotides are TGTGCCAGCAGCTTCCCCACCACACCAACCTACGAGCAGTACTTC.

V and J are TRBV6-6 and TRBJ1-1, with 7 nucleotides matching TRBD1. Germline CDR1 and CDR2: MNHNY and SVGAGI (reference sequence). This CDR3 region has 15 residues. V dropped 8 bases and J dropped 0; count of bases not matched to a gene: 9. The CDR3 DNA is TGTGCCAGCCGCAAGACAGGGCTCTTGAACACTGAAGCTTTCTTT. Encoded protein: CASRKTGLLNTEAFF.